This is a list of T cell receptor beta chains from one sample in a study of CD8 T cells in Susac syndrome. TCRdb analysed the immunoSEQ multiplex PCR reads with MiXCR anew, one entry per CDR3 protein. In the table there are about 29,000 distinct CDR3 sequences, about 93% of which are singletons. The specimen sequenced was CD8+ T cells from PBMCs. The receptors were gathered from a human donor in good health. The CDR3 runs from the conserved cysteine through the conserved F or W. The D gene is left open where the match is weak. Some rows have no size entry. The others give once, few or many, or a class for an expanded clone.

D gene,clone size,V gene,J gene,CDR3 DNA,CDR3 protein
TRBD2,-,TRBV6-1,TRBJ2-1,TGTGCCAGTAGGGCGGGAGTTGTTTGGGACAATGAGCAGTTCTTC,CASRAGVVWDNEQFF
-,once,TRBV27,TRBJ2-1,TGTGCCAGCAGTTTATCCTCCAGATACTCCTACAATGAGCAGTTCTTC,CASSLSSRYSYNEQFF
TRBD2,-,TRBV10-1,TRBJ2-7,TGCGCCAGCAGCCGTCCCGGACTAGCGGGCTACGAGCAGTACTTC,CASSRPGLAGYEQYF
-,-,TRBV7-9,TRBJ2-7,TGTGCCAGCAGCTTAGGACTCGGGGCCCCCTACGAGCAGTACTTC,CASSLGLGAPYEQYF
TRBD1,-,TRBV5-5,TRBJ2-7,TGTGCCAGCAGCTTTATCGGGACAGGGACCTACGAGCAGTACTTC,CASSFIGTGTYEQYF
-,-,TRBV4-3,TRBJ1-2,TGCGCCGGCAGCCGAACGACGCCCGGACAGCAAAACTATGGCTACACCTTC,CAGSRTTPGQQNYGYTF
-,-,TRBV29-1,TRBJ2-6,TGCAGCGTGAGAGGGGTCTCTGGGGCCAACGTCCTGACTTTC,CSVRGVSGANVLTF
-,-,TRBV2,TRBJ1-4,TGTGCCAGCAGGGACCGGCGAGCAACTAATGAAAAACTGTTTTTT,CASRDRRATNEKLFF
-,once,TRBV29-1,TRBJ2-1,TGCAGCGTTGAGGGGGCCCGGGGGCTTGCCTACAATGAGCAGTTCTTC,CSVEGARGLAYNEQFF
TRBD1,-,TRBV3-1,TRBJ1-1,TGTGCCAGCAGGGGGACAGGGGATGGCGAGGCTTTCTTT,CASRGTGDGEAFF
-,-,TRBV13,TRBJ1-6,TGTGCCAGCAGCCTAGGGTTAAAGGAAAATTCACCCCTCCACTTT,CASSLGLKENSPLHF
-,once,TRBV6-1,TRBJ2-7,TGTGCCAGCAGTGAAGTTGGTTACGAGCAGTACTTC,CASSEVGYEQYF
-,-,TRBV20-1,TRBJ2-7,TGCAGTGCTAGACCGGACGCTAGTTACCCCTACGAGCAGTACTTC,CSARPDASYPYEQYF
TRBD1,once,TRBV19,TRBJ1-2,TGTGCCAGTAAGGTAAACAGGGGCCGAAATCGCATCAATGGCTACACCTTC,CASKVNRGRNRINGYTF
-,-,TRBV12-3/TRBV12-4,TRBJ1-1,TGTGCCAGCAGTTTCAGGGTAGATACTGAAGCTTTCTTT,CASSFRVDTEAFF
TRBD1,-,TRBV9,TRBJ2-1,TGTGCCAGCAGCGTAGAAGGGGGCGTCTACAATGAGCAGTTCTTC,CASSVEGGVYNEQFF
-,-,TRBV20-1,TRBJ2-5,TGCAGTGCTGACAGAAAAGAGACCCAGTACTTC,CSADRKETQYF
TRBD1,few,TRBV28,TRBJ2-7,TGTGCCAGCAGTTTATTAGGACAGGGGGTACGCTACGAGCAGTACTTC,CASSLLGQGVRYEQYF
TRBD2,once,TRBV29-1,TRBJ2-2,TGCAGCGCCGGGGGGGCGGGGAGCGGCACCGGGGAGCTGTTTTTT,CSAGGAGSGTGELFF
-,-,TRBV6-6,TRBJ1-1,TGTGCCAGCGTCCTGGGGGGCTTGAACACTGAAGCTTTCTTT,CASVLGGLNTEAFF
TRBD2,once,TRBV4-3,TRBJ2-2,TGCGCCAGCAGCCACTTGAGCGGGGGGCCCATCACCGGGGAGCTGTTTTTT,CASSHLSGGPITGELFF
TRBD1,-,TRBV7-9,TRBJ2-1,TGTGCCAGCAGGTTACAGGGGAACTTCTACAATGAGCAGTTCTTC,CASRLQGNFYNEQFF
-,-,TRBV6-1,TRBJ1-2,TGTGCCAGCAGTTCCAGTCGGTATGGCTACACCTTC,CASSSSRYGYTF
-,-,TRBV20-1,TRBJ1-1,TGCAGTGCTAGAGATCGGACAACAGGGACATTGAACACTGAAGCTTTCTTT,CSARDRTTGTLNTEAFF
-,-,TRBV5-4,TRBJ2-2,TGTGCCAGCAGCTTGTTCAGCACCGGGGAGCTGTTTTTT,CASSLFSTGELFF
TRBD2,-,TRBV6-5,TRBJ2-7,TGTGCCAGCAGTTACCTCGGGGGGGGGTACGAGCAGTACTTC,CASSYLGGGYEQYF